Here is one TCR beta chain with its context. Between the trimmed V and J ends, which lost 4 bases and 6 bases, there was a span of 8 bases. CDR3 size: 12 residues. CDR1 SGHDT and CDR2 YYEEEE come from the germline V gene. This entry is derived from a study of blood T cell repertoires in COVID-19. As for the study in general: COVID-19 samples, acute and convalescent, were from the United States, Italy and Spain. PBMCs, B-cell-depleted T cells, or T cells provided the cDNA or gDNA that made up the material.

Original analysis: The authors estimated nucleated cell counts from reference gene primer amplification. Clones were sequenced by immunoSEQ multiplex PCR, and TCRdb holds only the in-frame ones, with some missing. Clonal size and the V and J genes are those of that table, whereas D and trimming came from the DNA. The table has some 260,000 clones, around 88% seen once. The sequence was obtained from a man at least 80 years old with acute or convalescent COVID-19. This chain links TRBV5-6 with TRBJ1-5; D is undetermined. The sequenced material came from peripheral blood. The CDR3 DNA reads TGTGCCAGCAGCGCGAGAAGTCAGCCCCAGCATTTT. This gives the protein CASSARSQPQHF.